The rows below give T cell receptor beta chains drawn from one sample of a study of CD4 T cells in relation to SARS-CoV-2 and coronaviruses. These receptors' antigens are unknown. Sequencing was performed with immunoSEQ multiplex PCR; in TCRdb, only in-frame clones are kept and a portion is missing. The repertoire holds some 29,000 clones, with 75% to 80% as singletons. Sequencing used CD4+ T cells from PBMCs, cultured in vitro. These receptors came from a human donor in good health. The CDR3 runs from the conserved cysteine through the conserved F or W. D genes are given only for firm matches. A clone size is listed for some rows: how often the clone was seen (once, few, many), or a class if it is expanded.

V,J,size,D,DNA,CDR3
TRBV5-1,TRBJ2-4,-,TRBD1,TGCGCCAGCAGCTCGCAGACAGGGGAAAACATTCAGTACTTC,CASSSQTGENIQYF
TRBV4-2,TRBJ2-3,-,-,TGTGCCAGCAGCCAAGATGGCGGACCCACAGATACGCAGTATTTT,CASSQDGGPTDTQYF
TRBV3-1/TRBV3-2,TRBJ2-1,-,-,TGTGCCAGCAGCCGGACAAGGACAAGCTCCTACAATGAGCAGTTCTTC,CASSRTRTSSYNEQFF
TRBV19,TRBJ2-3,-,TRBD2,TGTGCCAGTAGTCTACTTCGGGCTAGCGGGGGTTCATCAGATACGCAGTATTTT,CASSLLRASGGSSDTQYF
TRBV29-1,TRBJ1-1,-,-,TGCAGCGCCTCGAACACTGAAGCTTTCTTT,CSASNTEAFF
TRBV18,TRBJ1-5,-,-,TGTGCCAGCTCACCAGGGCAGTATAGCAATCAGCCCCAGCATTTT,CASSPGQYSNQPQHF
TRBV2,TRBJ1-2,few,-,TGTGCCAGCAGTACGTCAAACCGGGGGGCGTTTGGCTACACCTTC,CASSTSNRGAFGYTF
TRBV6-5,TRBJ1-2,-,-,TGTGCCAGCACTCACCCTGGGCTTAACTATGGCTACACCTTC,CASTHPGLNYGYTF
TRBV7-9,TRBJ2-7,-,-,TGTGCCAGCAGCTCCGGGACTTCGGGGGCCTACGAGCAGTACTTC,CASSSGTSGAYEQYF
TRBV11-2,TRBJ1-2,few,TRBD1,TGTGCCAGCAGCTTAGGACAGGGTTATGGCTACACCTTC,CASSLGQGYGYTF
TRBV7-9,TRBJ1-1,-,-,TGTGCCAGCAGCCCTTCGTGGGCGGGCACTGAAGCTTTCTTT,CASSPSWAGTEAFF
TRBV5-4,TRBJ1-1,-,-,TGTGCCAGCAGCTTGGTGGGCAGAAACACTGAAGCTTTCTTT,CASSLVGRNTEAFF
TRBV9,TRBJ1-2,-,-,TGTGCCAGCAGCCCACCGGTAGGGAGGTATGGCTACACCTTC,CASSPPVGRYGYTF
TRBV6-5,TRBJ2-1,-,TRBD2,TGTGCCAGCAGCCGACTAGCGCGGCAGTTCTTC,CASSRLARQFF
TRBV4-3,TRBJ1-5,-,TRBD1,TGCGCCAGTCAGCAGGACAGGGGTTATATTCAGCCCCAGCATTTT,CASQQDRGYIQPQHF
TRBV4-1,TRBJ2-5,-,-,TGCGCCAGCAGCCGCCTTAGGGGGACCCAAGAGACCCAGTACTTC,CASSRLRGTQETQYF
TRBV7-3,TRBJ2-3,-,TRBD2,TGTGCCAGCAGCTTAGATGGGACTAACACAGATACGCAGTATTTT,CASSLDGTNTDTQYF
TRBV4-1,TRBJ1-2,-,-,TGCGCCAGCAGCGAGGTTAACTATGGCTACACCTTC,CASSEVNYGYTF
TRBV5-1,TRBJ1-2,once,TRBD1,TGCGCCAGCAGCTTGAAAGTTGACAGGGGAATCTATGGCTACACCTTC,CASSLKVDRGIYGYTF
TRBV3-1/TRBV3-2,TRBJ1-4,-,-,TGTGCCAGCAGCCAAGCCTACAGGACAACTAATGAAAAACTGTTTTTT,CASSQAYRTTNEKLFF
TRBV12-5,TRBJ2-5,-,-,TGTGCTAGTGGTTTGGTCGCGGGGACCCGGGGGGAGACCCAGTACTTC,CASGLVAGTRGETQYF
TRBV3-1/TRBV3-2,TRBJ1-2,-,-,TGTGCCAGCAGGGACACTTGGGACCTAGGTGGGGTTGGCTACACCTTC,CASRDTWDLGGVGYTF
TRBV5-4,TRBJ2-3,-,TRBD2,TGTGCCAGCAGCGGACTAGCGGTTTCCACAGATACGCAGTATTTT,CASSGLAVSTDTQYF
TRBV7-2,TRBJ2-3,-,-,TGTGCCAGCAGCCAGGACTTTAGCACAGATACGCAGTATTTT,CASSQDFSTDTQYF
TRBV5-1,TRBJ1-5,-,-,TGCGCCAGCAGCCCTGGAGCGGGGAATAGCAATCAGCCCCAGCATTTT,CASSPGAGNSNQPQHF
TRBV2,TRBJ2-1,once,TRBD1,TGTGCCAGCAGTGAACAGGGACAGGGGCTCGGTGTGGCGTTCTTC,CASSEQGQGLGVAFF
TRBV19,TRBJ2-3,-,-,TGTGCCAGTTCGACTTCGCGGGACTCCTGGAATACGCAGTATTTT,CASSTSRDSWNTQYF
TRBV6-5,TRBJ2-7,-,TRBD2,TGTGCCAGCAGTTACTCGTATGGACTAGCTTACGAGCAGTACTTC,CASSYSYGLAYEQYF
TRBV5-6,TRBJ2-7,once,-,TGTGCCAGCAGCTTAGGCGGGATCTCCTACGAGCAGTACTTC,CASSLGGISYEQYF